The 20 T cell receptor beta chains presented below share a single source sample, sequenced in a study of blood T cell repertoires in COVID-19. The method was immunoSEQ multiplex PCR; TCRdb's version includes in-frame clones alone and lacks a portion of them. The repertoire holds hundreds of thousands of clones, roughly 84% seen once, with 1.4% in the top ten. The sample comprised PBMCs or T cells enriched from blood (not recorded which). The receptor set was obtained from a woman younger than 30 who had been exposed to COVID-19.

CDR3 residues: CASRGQRLGNQPQHF. The DNA of the CDR3 is TGTGCCAGCAGGGGACAGAGACTAGGCAATCAGCCCCAGCATTTT. The V gene is TRBV6-5, the J gene TRBJ1-5, with 7 nucleotides matching TRBD1. Per the germline V gene, CDR1 is MNHEY and CDR2 is SVGAGI. V was clipped by 6 bases and J by 2 bases; unmatched bases: 7. This CDR3 comprises 15 residues.

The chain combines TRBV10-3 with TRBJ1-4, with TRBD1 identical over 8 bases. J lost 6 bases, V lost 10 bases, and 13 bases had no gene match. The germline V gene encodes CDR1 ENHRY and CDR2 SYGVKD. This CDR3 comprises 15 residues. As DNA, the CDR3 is TGTGCCACCTACGGACAGGGACGAGGAGATGAAAAACTGTTTTTT. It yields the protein CATYGQGRGDEKLFF.

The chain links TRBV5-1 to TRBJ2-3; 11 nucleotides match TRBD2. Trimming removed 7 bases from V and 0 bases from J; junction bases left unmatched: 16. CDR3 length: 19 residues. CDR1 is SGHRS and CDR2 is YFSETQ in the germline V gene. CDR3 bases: TGCGCCAGCCGGGGCGGTTTCCGGACTAGCGGGCCTAGCACAGATACGCAGTATTTT. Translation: CASRGGFRTSGPSTDTQYF.

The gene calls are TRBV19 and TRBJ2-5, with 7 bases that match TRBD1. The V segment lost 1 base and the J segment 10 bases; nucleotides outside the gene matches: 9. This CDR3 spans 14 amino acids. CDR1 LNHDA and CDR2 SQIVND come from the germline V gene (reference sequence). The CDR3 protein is CASSIGPTGVGQYF. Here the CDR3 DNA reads TGTGCCAGTAGTATAGGGCCTACAGGGGTCGGCCAGTACTTC.

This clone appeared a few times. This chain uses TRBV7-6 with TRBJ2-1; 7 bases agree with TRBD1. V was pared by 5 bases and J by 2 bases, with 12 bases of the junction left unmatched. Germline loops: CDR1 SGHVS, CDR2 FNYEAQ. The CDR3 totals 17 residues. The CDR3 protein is CASSLEFQGVAYNEQFF. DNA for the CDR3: TGTGCCAGCAGCCTAGAGTTTCAGGGGGTTGCCTACAATGAGCAGTTCTTC.

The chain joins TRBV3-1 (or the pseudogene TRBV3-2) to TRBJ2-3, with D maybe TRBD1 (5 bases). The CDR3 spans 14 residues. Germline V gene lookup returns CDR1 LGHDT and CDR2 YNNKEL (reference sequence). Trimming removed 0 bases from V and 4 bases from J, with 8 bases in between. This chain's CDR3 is CASSQDRVADTQYF. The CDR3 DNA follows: TGTGCCAGCAGCCAAGACAGGGTCGCAGATACGCAGTATTTT.

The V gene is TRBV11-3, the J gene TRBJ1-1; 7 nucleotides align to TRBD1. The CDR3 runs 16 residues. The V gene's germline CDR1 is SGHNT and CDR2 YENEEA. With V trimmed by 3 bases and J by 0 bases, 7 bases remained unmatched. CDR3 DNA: TGTGCCAGCAGCTTTGGGAGCACAGGGGTGAACACTGAAGCTTTCTTT. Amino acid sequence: CASSFGSTGVNTEAFF.

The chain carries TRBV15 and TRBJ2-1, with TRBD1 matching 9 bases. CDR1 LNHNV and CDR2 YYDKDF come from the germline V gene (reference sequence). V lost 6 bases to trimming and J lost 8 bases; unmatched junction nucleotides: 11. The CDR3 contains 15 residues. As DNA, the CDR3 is TGTGCCACCAGACGAACGGGACAGGGCGTCGATGAGCAGTTCTTC. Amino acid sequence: CATRRTGQGVDEQFF.

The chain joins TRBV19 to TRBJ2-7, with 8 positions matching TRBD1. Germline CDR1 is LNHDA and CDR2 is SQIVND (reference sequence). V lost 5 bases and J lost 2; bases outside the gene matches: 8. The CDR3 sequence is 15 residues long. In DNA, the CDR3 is TGTGCCAGTAGTTCCCCGGCAGGGGGCACCTACGAGCAGTACTTC. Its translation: CASSSPAGGTYEQYF.

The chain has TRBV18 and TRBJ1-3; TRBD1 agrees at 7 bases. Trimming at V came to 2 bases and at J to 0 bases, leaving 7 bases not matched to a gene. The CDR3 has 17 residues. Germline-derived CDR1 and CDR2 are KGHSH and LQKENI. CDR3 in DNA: TGTGCCAGCTCACCAAACTTTCGGGACAGCTCTGGAAACACCATATATTTT. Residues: CASSPNFRDSSGNTIYF.

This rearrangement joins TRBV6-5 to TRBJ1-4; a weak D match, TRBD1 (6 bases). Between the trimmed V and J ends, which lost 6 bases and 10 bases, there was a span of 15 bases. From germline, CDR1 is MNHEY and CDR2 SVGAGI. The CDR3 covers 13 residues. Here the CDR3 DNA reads TGTGCCAGCAGACGCCCACAGGGTTCAAAACTGTTTTTT. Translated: CASRRPQGSKLFF.

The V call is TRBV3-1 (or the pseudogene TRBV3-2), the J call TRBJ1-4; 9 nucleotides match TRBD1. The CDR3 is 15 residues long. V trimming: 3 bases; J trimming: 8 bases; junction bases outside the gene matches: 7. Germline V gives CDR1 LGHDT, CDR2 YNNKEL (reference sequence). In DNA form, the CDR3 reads TGTGCCAGCAGCCAGCATAGGGACAGGGACGAAAAACTGTTTTTT. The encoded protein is CASSQHRDRDEKLFF.

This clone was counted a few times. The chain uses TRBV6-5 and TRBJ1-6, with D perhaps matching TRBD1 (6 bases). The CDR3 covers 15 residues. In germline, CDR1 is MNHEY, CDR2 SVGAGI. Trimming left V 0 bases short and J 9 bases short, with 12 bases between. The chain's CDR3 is CASSYSPGVASPLHF. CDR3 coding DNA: TGTGCCAGCAGTTACTCGCCAGGGGTAGCTTCACCCCTCCACTTT.

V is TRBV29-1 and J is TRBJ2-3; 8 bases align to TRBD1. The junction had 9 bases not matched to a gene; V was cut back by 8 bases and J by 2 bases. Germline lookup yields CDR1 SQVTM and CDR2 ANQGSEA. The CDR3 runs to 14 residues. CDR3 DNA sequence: TGCAGCTCTAGGACAGGGAGGAACACAGATACGCAGTATTTT. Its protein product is CSSRTGRNTDTQYF.

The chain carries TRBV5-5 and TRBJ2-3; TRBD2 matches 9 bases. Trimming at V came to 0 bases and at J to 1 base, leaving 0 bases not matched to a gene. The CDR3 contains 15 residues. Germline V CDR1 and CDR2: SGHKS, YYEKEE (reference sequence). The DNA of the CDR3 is TGTGCCAGCAGCTTGGTAGCGGGAGGCACAGATACGCAGTATTTT. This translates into CASSLVAGGTDTQYF.

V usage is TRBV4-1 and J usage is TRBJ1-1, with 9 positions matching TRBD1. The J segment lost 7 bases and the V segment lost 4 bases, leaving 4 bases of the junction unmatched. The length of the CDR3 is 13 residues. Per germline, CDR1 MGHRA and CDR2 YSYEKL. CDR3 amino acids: CASSPGQGLEAFF. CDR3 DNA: TGCGCCAGCAGCCCGGGACAGGGTCTTGAAGCTTTCTTT.

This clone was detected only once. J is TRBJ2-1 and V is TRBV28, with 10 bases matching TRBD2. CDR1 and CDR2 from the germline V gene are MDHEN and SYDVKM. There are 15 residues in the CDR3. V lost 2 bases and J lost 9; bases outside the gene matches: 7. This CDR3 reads CASSLEREGQGEQFF. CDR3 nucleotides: TGTGCCAGCAGTTTAGAGCGGGAGGGCCAGGGTGAGCAGTTCTTC.

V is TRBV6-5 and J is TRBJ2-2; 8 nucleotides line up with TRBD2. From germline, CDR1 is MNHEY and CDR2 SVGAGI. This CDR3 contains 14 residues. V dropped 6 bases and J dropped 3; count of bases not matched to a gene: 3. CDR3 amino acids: CASRLAEDTGELFF. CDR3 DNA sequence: TGTGCCAGCAGACTAGCGGAGGACACCGGGGAGCTGTTTTTT.

The DNA of the CDR3 is TGTGCCAGCAGTCCCGGGGGGGGTAGCGGGACCTACGAGCAGTACTTC. Protein: CASSPGGGSGTYEQYF. The chain recombines TRBV27 with TRBJ2-7; 8 nucleotides agree with TRBD2. Trimming at V came to 5 bases and at J to 2 bases, leaving 11 bases not matched to a gene. Germline V gives CDR1 MNHEY, CDR2 SMNVEV (reference sequence). The CDR3 is 16 residues long.

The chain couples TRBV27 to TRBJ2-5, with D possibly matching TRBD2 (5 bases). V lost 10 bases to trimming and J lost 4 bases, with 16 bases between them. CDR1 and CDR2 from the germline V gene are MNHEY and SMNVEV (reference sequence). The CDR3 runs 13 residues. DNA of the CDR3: TGTGCCACCCGACTACCGGACGGAGAGACCCAGTACTTC. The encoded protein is CATRLPDGETQYF.